The 21 T cell receptor beta chains below all came from one sample that was sequenced in a study of blood T cell repertoires in COVID-19. TCRdb's table, derived via immunoSEQ multiplex PCR, lists solely in-frame clones and lacks some. The sample includes about 350,000 clones, about 89% seen only once; the top ten take about 6.9%. Sequenced sample: peripheral blood. These receptors all come from a woman in her fifties or sixties with COVID-19, enrolled during active disease.

This clone was seen just once. J is TRBJ2-1 and V is TRBV19; TRBD1 might be the D (5 bases). CDR3 size: 15 residues. V was shortened by 4 bases and J by 1 base, with 11 bases between the two germline ends. Per the germline V gene, CDR1 is LNHDA and CDR2 is SQIVND (reference sequence). In nucleotides, the CDR3 is TGTGCCAGTAGTACGCACAGGCCTTCCTACAATGAGCAGTTCTTC. The encoded protein is CASSTHRPSYNEQFF. Filled out from reference TRBV19 and TRBJ2-1, the complete variable domain reads DGGITQSPKYLFRKEGQNVTLSCEQNLNHDAMYWYRQDPGQGLRLIYYSQIVNDFQKGDIAEGYSVSREKKESFPLTVTSAQKNPTAFYLCASSTHRPSYNEQFFGPGTRLTVL.

V and J are TRBV29-1 and TRBJ1-2; D call uncertain. The CDR3 has 12 residues. Trimming stripped 7 bases from V and 6 bases from J, with 15 bases between. CDR1 and CDR2 from the germline V gene are SQVTM and ANQGSEA. The CDR3 sequence: CSGTEPSNGYTF. The CDR3 DNA follows: TGCAGCGGCACCGAGCCTTCCAATGGCTACACCTTC.

The chain recombines TRBV19 with TRBJ2-3, with D perhaps matching TRBD1 (5 bases). The length of the CDR3 is 18 residues. The germline CDR1 and CDR2 sequences are LNHDA and SQIVND (reference sequence). V was trimmed by 3 bases and J by 0 bases, leaving 19 bases between them. CDR3 DNA: TGTGCCAGTAGTATGGGGCAGGAGAGCCGAACTAGCACAGATACGCAGTATTTT. Its protein is CASSMGQESRTSTDTQYF.

The V call is TRBV25-1, the J call TRBJ2-7; 7 nucleotides line up with TRBD2. Looked up from germline, CDR1 is MGHDK and CDR2 is SYGVNS. V was pared by 8 bases and J by 4 bases, with 8 bases of the junction left unmatched. CDR3 size: 13 residues. The CDR3 loop reads CASVRAGSYEQYF. The DNA of the CDR3 is TGTGCCAGCGTTAGAGCGGGATCTTACGAGCAGTACTTC.

This clone was observed a single time. This chain connects TRBV6-5 to TRBJ2-1; 14 bases fit TRBD2. J was trimmed by 9 bases and V by 3 bases; bases with no gene match: 7. CDR3 length: 16 residues. Germline CDR1 MNHEY, CDR2 SVGAGI. The CDR3 is CASSYRGTSGRSEQFF. The DNA for the CDR3 is TGTGCCAGCAGTTATAGAGGGACTAGCGGGAGAAGTGAGCAGTTCTTC.

The rearrangement links TRBV19 to TRBJ2-3; D remains unclear. The germline V gene encodes CDR1 LNHDA and CDR2 SQIVND (reference sequence). This CDR3 has 14 residues. V lost 3 bases to trimming and J lost 8 bases, with 15 bases between them. Written as DNA, the CDR3 is TGTGCCAGTAGTATCTTCACAGACGGTGTTACGCAGTATTTT. Translated: CASSIFTDGVTQYF.

J is TRBJ2-1 and V is TRBV20-1; D is perhaps TRBD2 (5 bases). The V gene's germline CDR1 is DFQATT and CDR2 SNEGSKA (reference sequence). Deletions cut 3 bases from V and 8 bases from J, with 20 bases between. The CDR3 runs to 15 residues. The CDR3 loop is CSASPWVGKRDEQFF. The CDR3 coding sequence is TGCAGTGCTAGTCCCTGGGTGGGGAAGAGGGATGAGCAGTTCTTC.

This chain links TRBV24-1 with TRBJ2-3; the match to TRBD2 covers 7 bases. The CDR3 consists of 15 residues. CDR1 KGHDR and CDR2 SFDVKD come from the germline V gene. Germline trimming cut 4 bases from V and 0 bases from J; bases unmatched to any gene: 3. CDR3 sequence: CATSESGTSTDTQYF. The CDR3 nucleotides are TGTGCCACCAGTGAAAGCGGGACTAGCACAGATACGCAGTATTTT.

V and J are TRBV6-6 and TRBJ2-7; D gene uncertain. This CDR3 spans 14 amino acids. V gave up 4 bases and J gave up 3 bases, with 13 bases separating them. In germline, CDR1 is MNHNY, CDR2 SVGAGI (reference sequence). DNA of the CDR3: TGTGCCAGCAGTTTTATTTTCGACAACTACGAGCAGTACTTC. It codes for CASSFIFDNYEQYF.

This rearrangement joins TRBV7-3 to TRBJ2-7, with 9 bases aligning to TRBD2. Germline lookup yields CDR1 SGHTA and CDR2 FQGTGA. CDR3 length: 16 amino acids. V gave up 5 bases and J gave up 2 bases; unmatched junction bases: 10. The CDR3 reads CASSPGLARFTYEQYF. In DNA, the CDR3 is TGTGCCAGCAGCCCCGGACTAGCGAGGTTCACCTACGAGCAGTACTTC. Using reference TRBV7-3 and TRBJ2-7 for the parts outside the CDR3, the full variable domain is GAGVSQTPSNKVTEKGKYVELRCDPISGHTALYWYRQSLGQGPEFLIYFQGTGAADDSGLPNDRFFAVRPEGSVSTLKIQRTERGDSAVYLCASSPGLARFTYEQYFGPGTRLTVT.

The chain recombines TRBV11-2 with TRBJ1-3; possibly TRBD1 for D (5 bases). Germline V gives CDR1 SGHAT, CDR2 FQNNGV. The CDR3 is 16 amino acids. V lost 0 bases, J lost 2 bases, and 11 bases lay in between. The CDR3 nucleotides are TGTGCCAGCAGCTTAGAGAGCAGGGCCGCTGGAAACACCATATATTTT. This encodes CASSLESRAAGNTIYF.

The chain links TRBV6-6 to TRBJ2-4; D is ambiguous. The CDR3 loop spans 15 amino acids. V lost 3 bases and J 1 base, leaving 10 bases between the germline ends. Per germline, CDR1 MNHNY and CDR2 SVGAGI (reference sequence). This chain's CDR3 is CASSYVSAAKNIQYF. The CDR3 DNA follows: TGTGCCAGCAGTTATGTTAGTGCGGCCAAAAACATTCAGTACTTC.

The rearrangement uses TRBV7-2 and TRBJ1-1; 11 bases are a match to TRBD1. Trimming removed 0 bases from V and 2 bases from J; junction bases left unmatched: 11. The CDR3 is 19 amino acids. The germline gives CDR1 SGHTA, CDR2 FQGNSA. The CDR3: CASSLARAPGQGVNTEAFF. The CDR3 DNA sequence: TGTGCCAGCAGCTTAGCACGTGCACCGGGACAGGGGGTTAACACTGAAGCTTTCTTT.

The chain uses TRBV3-1 (or the pseudogene TRBV3-2) and TRBJ2-5, with 11 positions matching TRBD2. The trim removed 1 base at V and 5 bases at J, leaving 6 bases unmatched. CDR3 size: 16 residues. The germline V gene encodes CDR1 LGHDT and CDR2 YNNKEL (reference sequence). The CDR3: CASSQVTSGSRETQYF. Here the CDR3 DNA reads TGTGCCAGCAGCCAAGTCACTAGCGGGAGTCGGGAGACCCAGTACTTC.

This sequence joins TRBV7-9 and TRBJ2-7; the match to TRBD1 covers 8 bases. The trim removed 11 bases at V and 5 bases at J, leaving 11 bases unmatched. In germline, CDR1 is SEHNR, CDR2 FQNEAQ (reference sequence). The CDR3 is made up of 13 amino acids. CDR3 sequence: CALQPDRAHEQYF. CDR3 nucleotides: TGTGCCTTACAACCGGACAGGGCTCACGAGCAGTACTTC.

J is TRBJ2-2 and V is TRBV19, with D possibly TRBD1 on 6 matching bases. Germline lookup yields CDR1 LNHDA and CDR2 SQIVND (reference sequence). Trimming pared 5 bases from V and 5 bases from J, leaving 9 bases between. The CDR3 contains 13 residues. CDR3 region: CASSVTGTGELFF. The DNA of the CDR3 is TGTGCCAGTAGTGTGACAGGAACCGGGGAGCTGTTTTTT.

The gene calls are TRBV19 and TRBJ1-3, with a weak D call TRBD1 (6 bases). Looked up from germline, CDR1 is LNHDA and CDR2 is SQIVND (reference sequence). This CDR3 is 15 amino acids long. V was trimmed by 6 bases and J by 2 bases, leaving 14 bases between them. The CDR3 sequence: CASRGGDTAGNTIYF. The CDR3 bases are TGTGCCAGTAGGGGGGGGGACACAGCTGGAAACACCATATATTTT.

The J gene is TRBJ2-3, the V gene TRBV5-1; a possible D gene is TRBD2 (6 bases). Looked up from germline, CDR1 is SGHRS and CDR2 is YFSETQ. This CDR3 contains 16 residues. The V gene lost 2 bases and the J gene lost 6 bases, with 19 bases spanning the gap. CDR3 protein: CASSFSGQPRGDTQYF. Written as DNA, the CDR3 is TGCGCCAGCAGCTTCTCGGGGCAGCCACGGGGGGATACGCAGTATTTT.

The chain links TRBV5-1 to TRBJ2-3; D possibly corresponds to TRBD1 (6 bases). Germline CDR1 is SGHRS and CDR2 is YFSETQ. The germline V and J ends were trimmed by 7 bases and 3 bases, with 15 bases remaining between them. This CDR3 has 14 amino acids. The CDR3 region has the DNA TGCGCCAGCTTTTACAGGGTTGGGACAGATACGCAGTATTTT. Its translation: CASFYRVGTDTQYF.

V gene TRBV7-9 combines with J gene TRBJ1-2; maybe TRBD1 (5 bases). Trimming removed 4 bases at V and 8 bases at J, with 23 bases between. CDR3 length: 16 residues. CDR1 is SEHNR, CDR2 FQNEAQ, per germline (reference sequence). The CDR3 loop reads CASSSPPLMDGGGYTF. The CDR3 bases are TGTGCCAGCAGCTCGCCTCCTCTGATGGACGGGGGAGGCTACACCTTC. Using reference TRBV7-9 and TRBJ1-2 for the parts outside the CDR3, the full variable domain is DTGVSQNPRHKITKRGQNVTFRCDPISEHNRLYWYRQTLGQGPEFLTYFQNEAQLEKSRLLSDRFSAERPKGSFSTLEIQRTEQGDSAMYLCASSSPPLMDGGGYTFGSGTRLTVV.

The V gene is TRBV6-5, the J gene TRBJ2-7; D might be TRBD1 (6 bases). Trimming left V 6 bases short and J 1 base short, with 10 bases between. Germline V lookup: CDR1 MNHEY, CDR2 SVGAGI. The CDR3 totals 13 residues. For the CDR3, the DNA is TGTGCCAGCAGCGCTACAGGGTCCTACGAGCAGTACTTC. Protein sequence: CASSATGSYEQYF.